The entry that follows covers one T cell receptor (beta chain) sequence. It lacks a known antigen. The record has no base qualities; no much larger clone is one base away. This entry belongs to a study of shared clonotypes between healthy human individuals (dated by TCRdb to 2019 to 2021). Study-wide context: A few men and two women, aged 18 to 49 years, made up the cohort. For each donor, CD4 naive and CD4 memory were each given three plates, CD8 naive was given two plates, and CD8 memory was given one plate. Blood TCR repertoires of roughly five healthy adults were deeply sequenced to estimate repertoire size and the extent of clonotype sharing between individuals. To increase sequencing depth and limit assay-specific biases, TCR repertoire library preparation and sequencing were carried out by different laboratories using diverse techniques. Between about 0.8 and 9 billion PBMCs per donor were obtained by leukapheresis.

Donors were healthy HIV-negative adults with no recently reported acute infections or vaccinations. Only Caucasian adults living in Nashville, Tennessee, USA were represented among the donors. Magnetic negative selection was used to enrich CD4+ T cells, after which naive cells were positively selected on CD45RA and the negative fraction became the memory subset. Blood was obtained by leukapheresis, after which PBMCs were separated by Ficoll-Histopaque density gradient centrifugation and cryopreserved in liquid nitrogen vapor phase. Analytical flow cytometry was used to check the purity and quantity of each magnetically sorted T cell population. Genomic DNA was isolated from every sorted fraction and measured by UV absorbance on a Nanodrop 2000c. TCR CDR3 regions were amplified from genomic DNA by multiplex PCR using the deep immunoSEQ assay. Genomic DNA extracted from each cell subset was distributed evenly over all wells of several immunoSEQ 96-well plates, and each plate served as one replicate. For sorted subsets, each replicate PCR was loaded with around 200 ng genomic DNA, equivalent to some 27,000 T cell genomes. Purified libraries were quantified with a Qubit 3.0 fluorometer, sized on a Bioanalyzer 2100, and re-quantified with the KAPA Library Quantification kit. Every immunoSEQ 96-well plate was sequenced on a separate single-read 150-cycle Illumina NextSeq 550 flow cell. On the authors' methods: The immunoSEQ output contained only junctional sequences without quality scores, so filtering could not match that applied to full-length reads. Sequences were annotated with PyIR, a Python wrapper for IgBLAST v1.9, using IMGT germline references to assign V/J genes and CDR3. Any read was removed if the V/J assignment was weak (E-value above 1e-6), the CDR3 was missing, or the read contained stop codons, out-of-frame junctions, or ambiguous translated residues. V3J clonotypes were defined by identical inferred V gene, J gene, and CDR3 amino acid sequence. The percentage overlap between two repertoires was calculated by dividing the number of shared unique clonotypes by the size of the smaller repertoire. Three approaches were used to assess repertoire richness: RTK rarefaction, the Chao1 estimator, and Recon v2.1 estimates of unobserved clonotypes. Generation probabilities were computed with OLGA for all TCRbeta clonotypes obtained by the gDNA method from several donors. TCRdb provides this immuneACCESS table in a form limited to in-frame rearrangements. Some clones are lacking; in checked studies, under half of them reflect an unresolved V gene, and why the rest are absent is not known. The DNA was the basis for D and trimming; V, J and clone size are from that table. Across this sample there are 2 million to 2.5 million clones, with 85% to 95% seen only once. In total, the top ten clones hold 0.13% of the sample.

Beyond this particular receptor, the publication reports: Sampling was restricted to blood, and TCR repertoires in tissue are likely to differ from TCR repertoires in blood. Approximately 5% of naive CD4, 3.5% of naive CD8, 2% to 2.5% of memory CD4, and less than 0.45% of memory CD8 clonotypes were shared across several donors. Because the study included a small number of donors, the genetic and exposure-history diversity represented was limited. Rarefaction of sorted-subset datasets indicated incomplete sequencing despite the large sequencing depth. Pairwise subsampling led to the expectation that sequencing depth would affect the degree of clonotype sharing among donors. Estimated clonotype richness was generally larger for naive than for memory subsets. Clonotypes shared by all four sorted-subset donors showed higher generation probabilities than non-shared clonotypes.

Including the terminal cysteine and phenylalanine, the CDR3 comprises 13 residues. Only the CDR3 DNA is retained, 39 bases long and in frame from the first base. V was cut back by 7 bases and J by 8 bases, leaving a gap of 18 bases between them. For CDR1 and CDR2, the germline V gene (reference sequence) lists GTSNPN and SVGIG. Sequenced: naive CD4+ T cells sorted from blood. Reading the label with the study, this specimen's cell subset or site is: CD45RA+ positively selected. Here the chain combines TRBV30 and TRBJ1-3; TRBD1 is a possible D gene, resting on 5 matching bases. The origin of this receptor is a young man in good health. In nucleotides, the sequence is TGTGCCTCCAGACAGACGGGGAAGTACACCATATATTTT. Its protein product is CASRQTGKYTIYF.